This TCR beta chain derives from a study of PD-L1 blockade in urothelial cancer. The length of the CDR3 is 14 residues. Trimming took 0 bases from V and 5 from J, leaving 11 bases between them. Germline V gene lookup returns CDR1 SGDLS and CDR2 YYNGEE. Clones were read by immunoSEQ multiplex PCR, and TCRdb kept only the in-frame ones, dropping some. In the table there are roughly 40,000 clones, about four fifths of which are singletons. The TCR sequence derives from a man in his sixties with urothelial cancer. This specimen was PBMCs, taken around atezolizumab (anti-PD-L1) treatment. This sequence joins TRBV9 and TRBJ1-2; D unclear. This chain's CDR3 is CASSVGEGRYGYTF. CDR3 DNA: TGTGCCAGCAGCGTAGGGGAGGGAAGGTATGGCTACACCTTC.